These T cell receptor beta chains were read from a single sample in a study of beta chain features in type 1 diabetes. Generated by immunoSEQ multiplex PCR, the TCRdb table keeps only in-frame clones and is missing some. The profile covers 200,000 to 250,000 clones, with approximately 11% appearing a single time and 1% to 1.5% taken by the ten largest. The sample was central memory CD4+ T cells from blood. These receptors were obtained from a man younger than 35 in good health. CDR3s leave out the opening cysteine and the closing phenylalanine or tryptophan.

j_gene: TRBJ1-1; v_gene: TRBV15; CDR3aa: ATSRVVSNTEAF
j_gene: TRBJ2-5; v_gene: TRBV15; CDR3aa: ATSRNLGDQETQY
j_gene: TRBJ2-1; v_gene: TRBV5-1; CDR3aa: ASSLGGPKDEQF
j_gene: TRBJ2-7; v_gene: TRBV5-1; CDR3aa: ASSPLTGNYEQY
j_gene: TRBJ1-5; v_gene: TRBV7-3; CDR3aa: ASSLWGQPQH
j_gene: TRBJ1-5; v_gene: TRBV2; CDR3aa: ASSGGGNQPQH
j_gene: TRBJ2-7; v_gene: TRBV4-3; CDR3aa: ASSQTSGRLSEQY
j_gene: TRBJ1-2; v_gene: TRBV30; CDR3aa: AWGEGTLSYGYT
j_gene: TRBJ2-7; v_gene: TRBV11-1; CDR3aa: ASSLGAAGYEQY
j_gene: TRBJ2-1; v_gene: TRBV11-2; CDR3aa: ASSAGRSYNEQF
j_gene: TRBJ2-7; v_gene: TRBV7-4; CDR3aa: ASSLAQGYGSYEQY
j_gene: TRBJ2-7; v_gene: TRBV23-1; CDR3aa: ASSQEKFSGRAPYEQY
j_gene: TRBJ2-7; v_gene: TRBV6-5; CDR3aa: ASRNSLAGNYEQY
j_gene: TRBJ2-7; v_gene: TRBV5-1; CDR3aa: ASSTGQGSYEQY
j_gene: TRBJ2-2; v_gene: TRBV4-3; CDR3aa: ASSLARASGMGQLF
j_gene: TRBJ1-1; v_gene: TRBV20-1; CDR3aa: SAPRAEQAF
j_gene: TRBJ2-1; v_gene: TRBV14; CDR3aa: ASSQAVGGGVYNEQF
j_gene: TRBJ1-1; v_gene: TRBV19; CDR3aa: ASSRDSGAF
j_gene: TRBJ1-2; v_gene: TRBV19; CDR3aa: ASNDRTGSYGYT
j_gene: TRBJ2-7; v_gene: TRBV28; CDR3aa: ASRSGQGFYEQY
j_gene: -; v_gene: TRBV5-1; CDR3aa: ASSPDPESYEQY
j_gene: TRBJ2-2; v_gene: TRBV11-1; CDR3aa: ASSLVGGGTGELF
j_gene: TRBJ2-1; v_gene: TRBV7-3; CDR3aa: ASSLGSAQQF
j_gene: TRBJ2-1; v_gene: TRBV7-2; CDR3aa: ASSPLQNEQF
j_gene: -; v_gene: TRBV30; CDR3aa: AWRSGRWPYEQY
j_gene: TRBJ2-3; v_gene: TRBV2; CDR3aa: ASSRATSTDTQY
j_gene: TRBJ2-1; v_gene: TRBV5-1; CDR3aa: ASSLERIQGDSNEQF
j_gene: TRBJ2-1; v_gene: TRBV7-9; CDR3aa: ASSLTGTDYNEQF
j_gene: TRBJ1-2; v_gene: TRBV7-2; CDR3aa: ASSLREERYGYT
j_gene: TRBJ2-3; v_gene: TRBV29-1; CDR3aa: SVEATTGSYTQY
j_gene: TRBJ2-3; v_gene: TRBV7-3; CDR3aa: ASSPRLAGSDTQY
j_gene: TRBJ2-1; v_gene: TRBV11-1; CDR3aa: ASSLGERSSYNEQF
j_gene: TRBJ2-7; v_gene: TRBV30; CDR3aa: AWDWAGAGSYEQY
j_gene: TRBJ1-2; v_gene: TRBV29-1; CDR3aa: SVGHRSGYGYT
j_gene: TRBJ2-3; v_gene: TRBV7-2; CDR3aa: ASSFSPGFTDTQY
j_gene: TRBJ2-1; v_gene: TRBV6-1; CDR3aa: ASKGSYNEQF
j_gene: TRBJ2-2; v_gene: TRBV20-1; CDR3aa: SAMEIGELF
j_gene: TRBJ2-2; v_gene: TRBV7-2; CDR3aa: ASSLLAPANTGELF
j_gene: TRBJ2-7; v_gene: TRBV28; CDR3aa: ASRTAGGENYEQY
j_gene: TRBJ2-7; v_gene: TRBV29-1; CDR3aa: SVRTSNEQY
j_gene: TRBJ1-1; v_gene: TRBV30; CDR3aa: AWSVGFRGEAF
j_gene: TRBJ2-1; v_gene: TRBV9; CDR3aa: ASTPTGTSGTYNEQF
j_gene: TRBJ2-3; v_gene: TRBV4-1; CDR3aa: ASSQRAGAVDTQY
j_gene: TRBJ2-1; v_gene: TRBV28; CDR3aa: ASSQLSEQF
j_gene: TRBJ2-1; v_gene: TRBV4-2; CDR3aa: ASSPGGGDNEQF
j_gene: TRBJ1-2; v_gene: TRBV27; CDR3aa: ASSVQTGSGYT
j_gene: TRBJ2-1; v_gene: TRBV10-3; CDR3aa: AIRPGLAGNEQF
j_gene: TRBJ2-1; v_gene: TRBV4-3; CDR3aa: ASSLAGGLNEQF
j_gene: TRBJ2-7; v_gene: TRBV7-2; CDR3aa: ASARERSSYEQY
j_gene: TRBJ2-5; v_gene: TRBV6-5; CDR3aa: ASSKYNSGPETQY
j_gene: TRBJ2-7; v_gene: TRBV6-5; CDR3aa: ASSYSSYPGREQY